The 13 T cell receptor beta chains presented below share a single source sample, sequenced in a study of blood T cell repertoires in COVID-19. Some clones are missing from TCRdb's copy, which holds only in-frame ones; the method was immunoSEQ multiplex PCR. Counted here are about 80,000 clones, 80% to 85% occurring once; the ten biggest clones make up about 35%. Material for sequencing was peripheral blood. All receptors come from a woman in her seventies with acute or convalescent COVID-19.

The chain has TRBV3-1 (or the pseudogene TRBV3-2) and TRBJ2-7, with 11 bases identical to TRBD2. After removal of 1 base from V and 1 base from J, the junction contained 6 bases not matched to a gene. Germline assignment: CDR1 LGHDT and CDR2 YNNKEL (reference sequence). The CDR3 contains 17 residues. This chain's CDR3 is CASSQGILAGGSYEQYF. The DNA for the CDR3 is TGTGCCAGCAGCCAAGGGATCCTAGCGGGGGGTTCCTACGAGCAGTACTTC.

This clone came up once. V is TRBV5-6 and J is TRBJ1-5, with D possibly being TRBD1 (5 bases). This CDR3 region has 14 residues. Germline V lookup: CDR1 SGHDT, CDR2 YYEEEE. Trimming removed 3 bases at V and 4 bases at J, with 11 bases between. CDR3 sequence: CASSSGLRNQPQHF. The CDR3 nucleotides read TGTGCCAGCAGCTCGGGACTAAGGAATCAGCCCCAGCATTTT. Combining the CDR3 with reference TRBV5-6 and TRBJ1-5 gives the whole variable domain DAGVTQSPTHLIKTRGQQVTLRCSPKSGHDTVSWYQQALGQGPQFIFQYYEEEERQRGNFPDRFSGHQFPNYSSELNVNALLLGDSALYLCASSSGLRNQPQHFGDGTRLSIL.

The chain carries TRBV19 and TRBJ1-6; tentative D call: TRBD1 (5 bases). This CDR3 is 14 amino acids long. Trimming took off 5 bases at V and 10 bases at J, with 15 bases between the two ends. Per germline, CDR1 LNHDA and CDR2 SQIVND (reference sequence). CDR3 sequence: CASSLGGSQSPLHF. As DNA, the CDR3 is TGTGCCAGTAGTCTCGGGGGGAGCCAGTCACCCCTCCACTTT.

The V call is TRBV3-1 (or the pseudogene TRBV3-2), the J call TRBJ2-2, with a weak D call TRBD1 (6 bases). Germline lookup yields CDR1 LGHDT and CDR2 YNNKEL (reference sequence). The CDR3 is made up of 14 amino acids. Trimming left V 6 bases short and J 7 bases short, with 15 bases between. CDR3 amino acids: CASSRRGTDGELFF. DNA of the CDR3: TGTGCCAGCAGTCGCAGGGGAACTGACGGGGAGCTGTTTTTT.

V gene TRBV13 combines with J gene TRBJ2-7; D gene ambiguous. Germline CDR1 PRHDT, CDR2 FYEKMQ (reference sequence). The CDR3 spans 13 residues. Trimming removed 5 bases from V and 7 bases from J, with 15 bases in between. This chain's CDR3 is CASSATRLREQYF. The CDR3 coding sequence is TGTGCCAGCAGCGCGACTCGGCTAAGGGAGCAGTACTTC.

The genes are TRBV5-1 and TRBJ2-7; 8 positions agree with TRBD1. Germline V lookup: CDR1 SGHRS, CDR2 YFSETQ. The junction had 2 bases not matched to a gene; V was cut back by 2 bases and J by 1 base. The CDR3 length is 14 residues. CDR3 sequence reads: CASSFQGASYEQYF. Written as DNA, the CDR3 is TGCGCCAGCAGCTTCCAGGGGGCTTCCTACGAGCAGTACTTC.

This clone was observed a single time. The V call is TRBV11-2, the J call TRBJ2-1; possibly TRBD1 for D (5 bases). The ends were cut back, 1 base at V and 5 bases at J, with 12 bases in the middle. CDR1 and CDR2 from the germline V gene are SGHAT and FQNNGV. The CDR3 runs to 15 residues. As DNA, the CDR3 is TGTGCCAGCAGCTTAGCAGGGTACCCCCACAATGAGCAGTTCTTC. Residues: CASSLAGYPHNEQFF. Full variable domain (remainder filled in from reference TRBV11-2 and TRBJ2-1): EAGVAQSPRYKIIEKRQSVAFWCNPISGHATLYWYQQILGQGPKLLIQFQNNGVVDDSQLPKDRFSAERLKGVDSTLKIQPAKLEDSAVYLCASSLAGYPHNEQFFGPGTRLTVL.

V and J are TRBV11-2 and TRBJ2-5, with 11 bases that match TRBD1. The length of the CDR3 is 17 residues. Germline CDR1 is SGHAT and CDR2 is FQNNGV. With V trimmed by 1 base and J by 5 bases, 9 bases remained unmatched. In DNA, the CDR3 is TGTGCCAGCAGCTTAGGGGGGACAGGGGGGAAGCTGGAGACCCAGTACTTC. As protein: CASSLGGTGGKLETQYF.

This sequence joins TRBV11-3 and TRBJ2-3; D is unclear. The germline CDR1 and CDR2 sequences are SGHNT and YENEEA. The CDR3 contains 13 residues. The germline V and J ends were trimmed by 5 bases and 6 bases, with 12 bases remaining between them. The CDR3 DNA is TGTGCCAGCAGCCCCCGCTGGCGGGATACGCAGTATTTT. Protein sequence: CASSPRWRDTQYF.

The count of this clone is one. The chain joins TRBV7-9 to TRBJ1-1; 9 positions agree with TRBD1. The CDR3 is made up of 14 amino acids. The ends lost 5 bases at V and 5 bases at J; junction bases unmatched: 6. The germline gives CDR1 SEHNR, CDR2 FQNEAQ (reference sequence). This chain's CDR3 is CASSPGQGKTEAFF. The CDR3 bases are TGTGCCAGCAGCCCTGGACAGGGGAAAACTGAAGCTTTCTTT.

CDR3 sequence reads: CASTRQGTSYNEQFF. Written as DNA, the CDR3 is TGTGCCAGCACCCGACAGGGGACCTCCTACAATGAGCAGTTCTTC. The gene calls are TRBV2 and TRBJ2-1; 8 bases fit TRBD1. V shed 7 bases, J shed 0 bases, and the junction held 5 bases outside the gene matches. This CDR3 comprises 15 residues. CDR1 is SNHLY, CDR2 FYNNEI, per germline.

The chain couples TRBV14 to TRBJ2-1, with 8 bases that match TRBD1. The CDR3 covers 16 residues. Germline V gives CDR1 SGHDN, CDR2 FVKESK. V lost 2 bases to trimming and J lost 4 bases; unmatched junction nucleotides: 7. The CDR3 DNA sequence: TGTGCCAGCAGCCAAAGCCTACAGGGGGAGTACAATGAGCAGTTCTTC. Translated: CASSQSLQGEYNEQFF. Together with reference TRBV14 and TRBJ2-1, the CDR3 gives the full variable domain: EAGVTQFPSHSVIEKGQTVTLRCDPISGHDNLYWYRRVMGKEIKFLLHFVKESKQDESGMPNNRFLAERTGGTYSTLKVQPAELEDSGVYFCASSQSLQGEYNEQFFGPGTRLTVL.

V is TRBV7-2 and J is TRBJ2-1; D uncertain. The V end lost 4 bases, the J end lost 2 bases, and 15 bases lay between the germline ends. This CDR3 is 16 amino acids long. CDR1 SGHTA and CDR2 FQGNSA come from the germline V gene. This CDR3 is CASSSRAGGTYNEQFF. CDR3 DNA sequence: TGTGCCAGCAGCTCCCGCGCTGGCGGAACCTACAATGAGCAGTTCTTC. The variable domain in full, with the rest retrieved from reference TRBV7-2 and TRBJ2-1, is GAGVSQSPSNKVTEKGKDVELRCDPISGHTALYWYRQSLGQGLEFLIYFQGNSAPDKSGLPSDRFSAERTGGSVSTLTIQRTQQEDSAVYLCASSSRAGGTYNEQFFGPGTRLTVL.